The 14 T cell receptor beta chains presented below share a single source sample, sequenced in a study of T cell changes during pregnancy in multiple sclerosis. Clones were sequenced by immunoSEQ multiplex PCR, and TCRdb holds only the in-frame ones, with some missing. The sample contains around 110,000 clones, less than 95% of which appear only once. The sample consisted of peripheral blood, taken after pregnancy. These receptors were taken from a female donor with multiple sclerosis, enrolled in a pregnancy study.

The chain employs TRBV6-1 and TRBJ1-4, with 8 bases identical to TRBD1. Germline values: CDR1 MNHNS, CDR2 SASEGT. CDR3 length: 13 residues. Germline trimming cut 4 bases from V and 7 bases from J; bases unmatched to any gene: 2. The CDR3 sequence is CASSVQGAEKLFF. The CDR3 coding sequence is TGTGCCAGCAGTGTGCAGGGGGCTGAAAAACTGTTTTTT.

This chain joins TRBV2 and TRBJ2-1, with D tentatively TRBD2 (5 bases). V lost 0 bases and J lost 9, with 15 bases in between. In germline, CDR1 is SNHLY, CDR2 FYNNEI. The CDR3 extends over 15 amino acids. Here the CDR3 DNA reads TGTGCCAGCAGTGAAGCGGTTCGAGGGCTTGGTGAGCAGTTCTTC. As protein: CASSEAVRGLGEQFF.

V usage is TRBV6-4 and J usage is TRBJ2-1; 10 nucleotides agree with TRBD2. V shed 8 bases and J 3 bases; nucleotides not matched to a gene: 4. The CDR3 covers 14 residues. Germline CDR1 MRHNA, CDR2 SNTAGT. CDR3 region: CASSRLAGYNEQFF. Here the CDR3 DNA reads TGTGCCAGCTCCCGACTAGCGGGCTACAATGAGCAGTTCTTC.

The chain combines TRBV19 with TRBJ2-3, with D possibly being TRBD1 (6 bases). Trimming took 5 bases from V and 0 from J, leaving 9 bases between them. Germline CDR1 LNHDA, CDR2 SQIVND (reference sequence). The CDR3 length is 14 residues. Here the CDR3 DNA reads TGTGCCAGTAGTCGAGGGGGTAGCACAGATACGCAGTATTTT. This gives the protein CASSRGGSTDTQYF.

CDR3 region: CAWNPGLATDTQYF. In DNA form, the CDR3 reads TGTGCCTGGAACCCGGGACTAGCCACAGATACGCAGTATTTT. This chain links TRBV30 with TRBJ2-3, with TRBD2 identical over 9 bases. This CDR3 spans 14 amino acids. CDR1 and CDR2 (germline): GTSNPN, SVGIG (reference sequence). The V and J ends lost 4 bases and 2 bases, in that order; junction bases with no gene match: 4.

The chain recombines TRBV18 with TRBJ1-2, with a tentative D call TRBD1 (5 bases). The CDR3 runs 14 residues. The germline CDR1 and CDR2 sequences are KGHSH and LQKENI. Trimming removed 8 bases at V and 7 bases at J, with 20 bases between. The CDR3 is CASQGGEISSGYTF. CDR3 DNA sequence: TGTGCCAGCCAGGGAGGGGAAATATCTTCTGGCTACACCTTC.

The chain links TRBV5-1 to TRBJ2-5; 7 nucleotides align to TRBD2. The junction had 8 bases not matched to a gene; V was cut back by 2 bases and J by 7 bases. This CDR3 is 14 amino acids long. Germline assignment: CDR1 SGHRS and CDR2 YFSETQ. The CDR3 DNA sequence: TGCGCCAGCAGCTTCACTAGCGAATACGGGACCCAGTACTTC. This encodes CASSFTSEYGTQYF.

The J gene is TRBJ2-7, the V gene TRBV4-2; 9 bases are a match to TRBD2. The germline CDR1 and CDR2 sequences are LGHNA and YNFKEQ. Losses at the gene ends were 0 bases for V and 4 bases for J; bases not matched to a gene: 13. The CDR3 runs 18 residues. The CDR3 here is CASSQEERVLAGQYEQYF. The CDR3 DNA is TGTGCCAGCAGCCAAGAGGAGAGGGTTCTAGCGGGACAATACGAGCAGTACTTC.

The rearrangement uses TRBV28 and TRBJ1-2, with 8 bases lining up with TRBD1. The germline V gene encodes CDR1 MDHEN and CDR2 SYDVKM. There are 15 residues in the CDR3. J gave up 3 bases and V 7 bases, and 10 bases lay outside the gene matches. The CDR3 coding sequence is TGTGCCAGCATTAATTGGGCAGGGGGCTACTATGGCTACACCTTC. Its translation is CASINWAGGYYGYTF.

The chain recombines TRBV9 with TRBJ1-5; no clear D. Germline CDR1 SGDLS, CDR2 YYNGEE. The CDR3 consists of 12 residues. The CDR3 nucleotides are TGTGCTAAAACGGGTCCAGATCAGCCCCAGCATTTT. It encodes CAKTGPDQPQHF.

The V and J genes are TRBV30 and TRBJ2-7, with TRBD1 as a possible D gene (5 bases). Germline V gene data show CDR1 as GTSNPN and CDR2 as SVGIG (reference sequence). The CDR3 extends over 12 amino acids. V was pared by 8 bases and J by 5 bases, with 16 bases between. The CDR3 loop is CAVSRAPHEQYF. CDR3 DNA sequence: TGTGCCGTCTCCAGGGCCCCCCACGAGCAGTACTTC.

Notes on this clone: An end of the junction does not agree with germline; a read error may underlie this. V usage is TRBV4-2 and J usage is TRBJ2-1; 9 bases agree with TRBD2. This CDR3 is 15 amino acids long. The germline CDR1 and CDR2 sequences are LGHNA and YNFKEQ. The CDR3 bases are TGTGCCAGCAGCCATCCAACCTTGGGGCGGGAGGGTGTGCTCTTC. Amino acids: CASSHPTLGREGVLF.

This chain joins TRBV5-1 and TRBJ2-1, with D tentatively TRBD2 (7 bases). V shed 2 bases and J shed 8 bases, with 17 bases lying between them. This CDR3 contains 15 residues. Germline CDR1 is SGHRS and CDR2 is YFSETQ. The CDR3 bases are TGCGCCAGCAGCTTAGTCCGGGGGGCGCGGGATGAGCAGTTCTTC. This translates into CASSLVRGARDEQFF.

CDR3 residues: CASSLDAGNLAKNIQYF. The CDR3 DNA reads TGTGCCAGCAGTTTAGATGCAGGCAACCTAGCCAAAAACATTCAGTACTTC. The chain employs TRBV27 and TRBJ2-4; D gene ambiguous. The CDR3 is made up of 17 amino acids. V was clipped by 2 bases and J by 0 bases, with 14 bases between them. Germline V gene data show CDR1 as MNHEY and CDR2 as SMNVEV (reference sequence).